This TCR beta chain was recorded in a study of T cell clones after liver transplantation. Assay: immunoSEQ multiplex PCR; the TCRdb copy retains only in-frame clones and omits some. The top ten hold about 15% of the sample, which has some 60,000 clones, 70% to 80% seen once. V lost 5 bases and J 2 bases, leaving 13 bases between the germline ends. The CDR3 has 14 residues. CDR1 SEHNR and CDR2 FQNEAQ come from the germline V gene (reference sequence). This clone was seen only a few times. The sequencing used CD4+ T cells from blood, collected before liver transplant. The chain combines TRBV7-9 with TRBJ2-7; D gene unclear. The clonotype originates from a human donor who received a liver transplant. CDR3 protein: CASSPSPAPYEQYF. CDR3 in DNA: TGTGCCAGCAGCCCAAGCCCCGCTCCCTACGAGCAGTACTTC.